The rows below give T cell receptor beta chains drawn from one sample of a study of read filtering for tumor transcriptome and immune sequencing. One entry per CDR3 protein results from TCRdb running MiXCR on the reads. This sample yields about 27,000 distinct CDR3 sequences, of which approximately 15% are seen a single time; just under 45% belongs to the top ten. Material: a population of CD138-negative cells sorted from bone marrow. Source of these receptors: a donor at least 40 years old with multiple myeloma. Each CDR3 is given with its conserved first and last residue. The D gene is left open where the match is weak. Size values are once, few and many counts, or a class for expanded clones, and some rows have none.

abundance	v_gene	j_gene	d_gene	CDR3aa	CDR3nt
many	TRBV28	TRBJ2-1	TRBD2	CASSLLGGREFF	TGTGCCAGCAGTTTACTCGGCGGGAGGGAGTTCTTC
medium-sized	TRBV16	TRBJ2-1	.	CASSQSRLSEQFF	TGTGCCAGCAGCCAATCTAGGCTGAGTGAGCAGTTCTTC
many	TRBV2	TRBJ2-3	TRBD1	CASRGDRERTDTQYF	TGTGCCAGCAGGGGTGACAGGGAGCGCACAGATACGCAGTATTTT
many	TRBV3-1	TRBJ1-2	.	CASSQDWGNYGYTF	TGTGCCAGCAGCCAAGATTGGGGAAACTATGGCTACACCTTC
many	TRBV29-1	TRBJ1-2	.	CSVRDILFGGYTF	TGCAGCGTGAGGGACATCCTTTTCGGCGGCTACACCTTC
many	TRBV11-3	TRBJ2-7	TRBD2	CASSPSGKVYEQYF	TGTGCCAGCAGCCCAAGCGGGAAGGTGTACGAGCAGTACTTC
many	TRBV11-2	TRBJ2-3	.	CASSLSHSVLTDTQYF	TGTGCCAGCAGCCTCTCCCACAGCGTCCTCACAGATACGCAGTATTTT
many	TRBV19	TRBJ2-5	TRBD2	CASSSPGTTLGETQYF	TGTGCCAGTAGTAGCCCTGGGACTACTCTCGGAGAGACCCAGTACTTC
many	TRBV11-3	TRBJ2-2	.	CASKNLRAGELFF	TGTGCCAGCAAAAATCTCCGGGCCGGGGAGCTGTTTTTT
many	TRBV12-3/TRBV12-4	TRBJ1-5	.	CASSYQGVGNQPQHF	TGTGCCAGCAGTTATCAGGGTGTTGGGAATCAGCCCCAGCATTTT
.	TRBV6-5	TRBJ1-5	TRBD1	CASSPSGQGIYSNQPQHF	TGTGCCAGCAGTCCCAGCGGACAGGGCATTTATAGCAATCAGCCCCAGCATTTT
many	TRBV30	TRBJ1-5	.	CAWTARYSNQPQHF	TGTGCCTGGACGGCGAGATATAGCAATCAGCCCCAGCATTTT
many	TRBV6-5	TRBJ2-7	.	CASREGRGQYF	TGTGCCAGCAGGGAGGGGCGGGGGCAGTACTTC
many	TRBV11-2	TRBJ2-3	TRBD2	CASSSTSGTDTQYF	TGTGCCAGCAGCTCAACTAGCGGCACAGATACGCAGTATTTT
many	TRBV4-1	TRBJ1-5	.	CASSQGSPGYPNSNQPQHF	TGCGCCAGCAGCCAAGGGAGTCCAGGGTACCCGAATAGCAATCAGCCCCAGCATTTT
.	TRBV20-1	TRBJ2-1	.	CSASSFSPSEQFF	TGCAGTGCTAGTTCCTTTTCCCCAAGTGAGCAGTTCTTC
few	TRBV3-1	TRBJ1-2	.	CASSPLDVRGYGYTF	TGTGCCAGCAGCCCGCTGGACGTTAGGGGCTATGGCTACACCTTC
large	TRBV3-2	TRBJ2-3	.	CASSQDHVPADTQYF	TGTGCCAGCAGCCAAGATCACGTTCCGGCAGATACGCAGTATTTT
medium-sized	TRBV20-1	TRBJ1-5	TRBD1	CSARDSSPREPQHF	TGCAGTGCGCGGGACAGCTCACCGAGAGAGCCCCAGCATTTT
.	TRBV7-3	TRBJ2-7	TRBD1	CASSSGQGIDEQYF	TGTGCCAGCAGCTCAGGACAGGGGATCGACGAGCAGTACTTC
many	TRBV20-1	TRBJ2-2	.	CSARVPTGELFF	TGCAGTGCTAGAGTACCCACCGGGGAGCTGTTTTTT
.	TRBV29-1	TRBJ1-1	TRBD1	CSVSQGDTEVFF	TGCAGCGTTTCTCAGGGGGACACTGAAGTTTTCTTT
few	TRBV20-1	TRBJ2-5	.	CSASGRVIRETQYF	TGCAGTGCTAGTGGTAGGGTGATACGAGAGACCCAGTACTTC
many	TRBV6-2/TRBV6-3	TRBJ1-1	.	CASSYETDKNTEAFF	TGTGCCAGCAGTTACGAGACAGATAAGAACACTGAAGCTTTCTTT
many	TRBV10-2	TRBJ2-2	.	CASRDNEEMAGELFF	TGCGCCAGCCGGGACAACGAAGAAATGGCCGGGGAGCTGTTTTTT
many	TRBV5-1	TRBJ2-1	.	CASSPVGGNEQFF	TGCGCCAGCAGCCCCGTAGGGGGGAATGAGCAGTTCTTC
many	TRBV7-6	TRBJ2-3	TRBD2	CASSLNVAGGPDTQYF	TGTGCCAGCAGCTTAAATGTGGCGGGGGGACCAGATACGCAGTATTTT
many	TRBV5-1	TRBJ2-3	.	CASSLESPSTDTQYF	TGCGCCAGCAGCTTGGAGTCACCTAGCACAGATACGCAGTATTTT
many	TRBV20-1	TRBJ2-7	TRBD2	CSARPFGGREGQYF	TGCAGTGCTAGACCCTTTGGGGGGAGGGAGGGGCAGTACTTC
many	TRBV28	TRBJ1-1	.	CASSLLGSEAFF	TGTGCCAGCAGTTTATTAGGCAGCGAGGCTTTCTTT
many	TRBV3-1	TRBJ1-1	.	CASSHSVGEAFF	TGTGCCAGCAGCCACTCTGTGGGAGAAGCTTTCTTT
many	TRBV20-1	TRBJ1-4	TRBD1	CSASEDRDPNEKLFF	TGCAGTGCTAGTGAGGACAGGGACCCTAATGAAAAACTGTTTTTT
many	TRBV19	TRBJ1-4	.	CASTTAGFNEKLFF	TGTGCCAGCACTACGGCCGGGTTTAATGAAAAACTGTTTTTT
many	TRBV28	TRBJ2-3	TRBD1	CASSSPGQGLSDTQYF	TGTGCCAGCAGTTCTCCGGGACAGGGTCTCTCAGATACGCAGTATTTT
many	TRBV2	TRBJ1-6	.	CASSERRNDSPLHF	TGTGCCAGCAGTGAACGCAGGAATGATTCACCCCTCCACTTT
.	TRBV6-6	TRBJ1-1	TRBD1	CAGSYLGQGSEAFF	TGTGCCGGCAGTTACTTGGGACAGGGGTCTGAAGCTTTCTTT
many	TRBV7-2	TRBJ2-7	.	CASSNWRAYEQYF	TGTGCCAGCAGCAATTGGAGGGCCTACGAGCAGTACTTC
many	TRBV10-3	TRBJ1-5	.	CAVQGNNQPQHF	TGTGCCGTCCAGGGTAACAATCAGCCCCAGCATTTT
many	TRBV27	TRBJ1-6	.	CASQGRLASPLHF	TGTGCCAGCCAGGGGCGCCTGGCTTCACCCCTCCACTTT